This record looks at one T cell receptor (beta chain) sequence and its context. No antigen is known for it. A second PCR, run for about 6 to 11 cycles, used a sample-barcoded 5' primer plus a J-beta primer mix. TCRdb called the 5' RACE reads again in MiXCR, with one record for every CDR3 protein. Of some 1.5 million distinct CDR3 sequences detected, roughly two fifths appear once; the ten largest clones hold less than 5%. The data originate from a study of blood T cells in healthy people across ages. Broader study findings: Age advanced and TCR beta diversity per million T cells fell, roughly linearly. With unsorted PBMCs, a conclusive comparison of naive versus antigen-experienced cells was not possible.

The source material was blood. The origin of this receptor is a woman under 30 in good health.

Written as DNA, the CDR3 is TGCAGTGCTAGCATCCCGGGACTTGGCACTGAAGCTTTCTTT. Amino acids: CSASIPGLGTEAFF. The chain links TRBV20-1 to TRBJ1-1; tentative D call: TRBD1 (5 bases). The germline V gene has CDR1 DFQATT and CDR2 SNEGSKA (reference sequence). The CDR3 has 14 amino acids. Trimming left V 3 bases short and J 4 bases short, with 15 bases between.